These 10 T cell receptor beta chains were sequenced from one sample in a study of TIL therapy for anti-PD-1-resistant metastatic lung cancer. As for time point: pre-treatment sample, taken before nivolumab and TIL therapy. The libraries were made with immunoSEQ v3. Using immunoSEQ multiplex PCR, the repertoire was profiled, and TCRdb retains in-frame clones only, with some absent. Of 50,000 to 60,000 clones listed, roughly 77% are singletons. Sequences were derived from blood, sampled at baseline. These receptors were collected from a person between 25 and 80 years old with non-small cell lung cancer.

This chain uses TRBV7-2 with TRBJ2-7; a possible D gene is TRBD2 (5 bases). This CDR3 region has 13 residues. Trimming removed 2 bases from V and 5 bases from J, with 10 bases in between. Germline V gene lookup returns CDR1 SGHTA and CDR2 FQGNSA. This chain's CDR3 is CASSLRRVNEQYF. In DNA, the CDR3 is TGTGCCAGCAGCTTAAGGCGGGTTAACGAGCAGTACTTC. Complete variable domain (other parts from reference TRBV7-2 and TRBJ2-7): GAGVSQSPSNKVTEKGKDVELRCDPISGHTALYWYRQSLGQGLEFLIYFQGNSAPDKSGLPSDRFSAERTGGSVSTLTIQRTQQEDSAVYLCASSLRRVNEQYFGPGTRLTVT.

J is TRBJ2-7 and V is TRBV11-2; 9 positions match TRBD1. CDR1 and CDR2 from the germline V gene are SGHAT and FQNNGV. The CDR3 consists of 16 residues. Trimming took 5 bases from V and 1 from J; bases not matched to a gene: 9. In DNA, the CDR3 is TGTGCCAGCAGCCATCCGGGACAGGGAAGTTCCTACGAGCAGTACTTC. Translated, it gives CASSHPGQGSSYEQYF.

This chain joins TRBV4-2 and TRBJ2-6; TRBD2 aligns across 7 bases. The J segment lost 4 bases and the V segment lost 0 bases, leaving 12 bases of the junction unmatched. CDR3 length equals 19 residues. Germline CDR1 reads LGHNA; CDR2 reads YNFKEQ. The CDR3 is CASSQDWGGFRAGANVLTF. The CDR3 DNA reads TGTGCCAGCAGCCAAGATTGGGGAGGGTTTCGGGCCGGGGCCAACGTCCTGACTTTC.

The CDR3 is CASSSGLETQYF. DNA of the CDR3: TGTGCCAGCAGCTCAGGTTTAGAGACCCAGTACTTC. V and J are TRBV5-4 and TRBJ2-5, with D unresolved. The germline CDR1 and CDR2 sequences are SGHNT and YYREEE (reference sequence). This CDR3 comprises 12 residues. Trimming took off 3 bases at V and 4 bases at J, with 7 bases between the two ends.

V gene TRBV19 combines with J gene TRBJ2-2, with D possibly matching TRBD1 (6 bases). The CDR3 runs 15 residues. Looked up from germline, CDR1 is LNHDA and CDR2 is SQIVND (reference sequence). Trimming cost V 7 bases and J 0 bases, with 12 bases left between them. The CDR3 bases are TGTGCCAGTAAGGTCGGACAGTCGAACACCGGGGAGCTGTTTTTT. This sequence encodes CASKVGQSNTGELFF.

In its sample, this clone was seen a few times. The CDR3 region is CSVAGPSSYEQYF. For the CDR3, the DNA is TGCAGCGTGGCGGGACCGAGCTCCTACGAGCAGTACTTC. The gene calls are TRBV29-1 and TRBJ2-7, with D possibly TRBD2 on 6 matching bases. The CDR3 length is 13 residues. Looked up from germline, CDR1 is SQVTM and CDR2 is ANQGSEA. Trimming stripped 6 bases from V and 0 bases from J, with 12 bases between.

V gene TRBV25-1 combines with J gene TRBJ2-5, with 9 bases aligning to TRBD1. Germline assignment: CDR1 MGHDK and CDR2 SYGVNS. V was clipped by 1 base and J by 5 bases; unmatched bases: 8. The CDR3 totals 16 residues. CDR3 DNA sequence: TGTGCCAGCAGTGAATTTACAGGGGGCAACTTGGAGACCCAGTACTTC. This gives the protein CASSEFTGGNLETQYF.

The chain carries TRBV13 and TRBJ2-7, with 7 bases aligning to TRBD2. The CDR3 extends over 15 amino acids. V gave up 0 bases and J gave up 2 bases; unmatched junction bases: 4. The germline gives CDR1 PRHDT, CDR2 FYEKMQ (reference sequence). The CDR3 nucleotides are TGTGCCAGCAGCTTAGGCCCTGGGGGGGCCTACGAGCAGTACTTC. Amino acids: CASSLGPGGAYEQYF.

The rearrangement uses TRBV5-4 and TRBJ2-3; tentatively, D is TRBD1 or TRBD2 (6 bases each). CDR1 SGHNT and CDR2 YYREEE come from the germline V gene (reference sequence). V was shortened by 0 bases and J by 2 bases, with 13 bases between the two germline ends. This CDR3 spans 16 amino acids. Here the CDR3 reads CASSLAGGPLTDTQYF. The CDR3 region has the DNA TGTGCCAGCAGCTTGGCTGGGGGGCCCCTCACAGATACGCAGTATTTT.

V is TRBV7-3 and J is TRBJ2-3; a possible D gene is TRBD2 (6 bases). The germline gives CDR1 SGHTA, CDR2 FQGTGA. V lost 2 bases and J 1 base, leaving 16 bases between the germline ends. CDR3 length: 17 amino acids. The CDR3 loop reads CASSLGGTAPGTDTQYF. CDR3 nucleotide sequence: TGTGCCAGCAGCTTAGGGGGGACGGCCCCCGGCACAGATACGCAGTATTTT.